Shown below are 17 T cell receptor beta chains from a single sample sequenced in a study of T cell responses to AZD1222 COVID-19 vaccine. Measured with immunoSEQ multiplex PCR; TCRdb has only the in-frame clones, and not every one. This table holds approximately 90,000 clones, approximately 88% found once. The source material was peripheral blood, sampled on day 0 of AZD1222 vaccination. The receptors here all came from an adult in good health.

The V gene is TRBV15, the J gene TRBJ2-2; D gene uncertain. Germline lookup yields CDR1 LNHNV and CDR2 YYDKDF (reference sequence). Trimming pared 0 bases from V and 3 bases from J, leaving 5 bases between. This CDR3 has 14 amino acids. CDR3 protein: CATSRDHHTGELFF. In DNA form, the CDR3 reads TGTGCCACCAGCAGAGATCATCACACCGGGGAGCTGTTTTTT.

The V and J genes are TRBV19 and TRBJ1-3; D ambiguous. V lost 5 bases and J 8 bases, leaving 10 bases between the germline ends. Germline CDR1 LNHDA, CDR2 SQIVND (reference sequence). The length of the CDR3 is 12 residues. The CDR3 loop is CASSFWGDTIYF. The CDR3 nucleotides read TGTGCCAGTAGTTTCTGGGGAGACACCATATATTTT. Full variable domain (missing parts from reference TRBV19 and TRBJ1-3): DGGITQSPKYLFRKEGQNVTLSCEQNLNHDAMYWYRQDPGQGLRLIYYSQIVNDFQKGDIAEGYSVSREKKESFPLTVTSAQKNPTAFYLCASSFWGDTIYFGEGSWLTVV.

This rearrangement joins TRBV29-1 to TRBJ1-3; D is undetermined. Germline V gene sequence: CDR1 SQVTM, CDR2 ANQGSEA. Trimming shortened V by 3 bases and J by 7 bases, and 7 bases separated the two germline ends. The CDR3 has 11 amino acids. CDR3 coding DNA: TGCAGCGTTGAGTCCTGGAACACCATATATTTT. Translating it yields CSVESWNTIYF. Full variable domain (remainder filled in from reference TRBV29-1 and TRBJ1-3): SAVISQKPSRDICQRGTSLTIQCQVDSQVTMMFWYRQQPGQSLTLIATANQGSEATYESGFVIDKFPISRPNLTFSTLTVSNMSPEDSSIYLCSVESWNTIYFGEGSWLTVV.

V usage is TRBV15 and J usage is TRBJ2-6; tentative D call: TRBD2 (6 bases). Per germline, CDR1 LNHNV and CDR2 YYDKDF (reference sequence). This CDR3 region has 18 residues. Trimming took 1 base from V and 0 from J, leaving 13 bases between them. The CDR3 bases are TGTGCCACCAGCAGAGTAGTGGAGGGAGTCTCTGGGGCCAACGTCCTGACTTTC. This gives the protein CATSRVVEGVSGANVLTF.

The chain carries TRBV15 and TRBJ1-2; TRBD1 matches 7 bases. V shed 0 bases and J 1 base; nucleotides not matched to a gene: 8. Per germline, CDR1 LNHNV and CDR2 YYDKDF (reference sequence). This CDR3 spans 17 amino acids. CDR3 in DNA: TGTGCCACCAGCAGAGATAGGGGGCGGAAGCTTAACTATGGCTACACCTTC. Translated, it gives CATSRDRGRKLNYGYTF. Drawing the rest from reference TRBV15 and TRBJ1-2, the complete variable domain is DAMVIQNPRYQVTQFGKPVTLSCSQTLNHNVMYWYQQKSSQAPKLLFHYYDKDFNNEADTPDNFQSRRPNTSFCFLDIRSPGLGDTAMYLCATSRDRGRKLNYGYTFGSGTRLTVV.

The gene calls are TRBV7-2 and TRBJ1-1; TRBD1 might be the D (6 bases). Germline CDR1 SGHTA, CDR2 FQGNSA. This CDR3 spans 15 amino acids. V lost 1 base and J 0 bases, leaving 9 bases between the germline ends. The CDR3 region is CASSLETGMNTEAFF. Written as DNA, the CDR3 is TGTGCCAGCAGCTTAGAGACAGGAATGAACACTGAAGCTTTCTTT.

The rearrangement links TRBV7-2 to TRBJ1-3; no firm D call. This CDR3 contains 15 residues. Deletions cut 1 base from V and 6 bases from J, with 13 bases between. The V gene's germline CDR1 is SGHTA and CDR2 FQGNSA. Written as DNA, the CDR3 is TGTGCCAGCAGCTTAGGTCCGGTTCGAGAAAACACCATATATTTT. It translates to CASSLGPVRENTIYF. The whole variable domain, remainder taken from reference TRBV7-2 and TRBJ1-3, is GAGVSQSPSNKVTEKGKDVELRCDPISGHTALYWYRQSLGQGLEFLIYFQGNSAPDKSGLPSDRFSAERTGGSVSTLTIQRTQQEDSAVYLCASSLGPVRENTIYFGEGSWLTVV.

V gene TRBV14 combines with J gene TRBJ1-2, with 7 bases lining up with TRBD1. The J segment lost 2 bases and the V segment lost 6 bases, leaving 12 bases of the junction unmatched. The germline V gene has CDR1 SGHDN and CDR2 FVKESK. The CDR3 is made up of 16 amino acids. The CDR3 DNA follows: TGTGCCAGCAGTGTCAGGGGACAGATTTTAAACTATGGCTACACCTTC. Translating gives CASSVRGQILNYGYTF. The whole variable domain, remainder taken from reference TRBV14 and TRBJ1-2, is EAGVTQFPSHSVIEKGQTVTLRCDPISGHDNLYWYRRVMGKEIKFLLHFVKESKQDESGMPNNRFLAERTGGTYSTLKVQPAELEDSGVYFCASSVRGQILNYGYTFGSGTRLTVV.

Only a few counts were recorded for this clone. V and J are TRBV29-1 and TRBJ1-3, with D possibly matching TRBD1 (5 bases). The V gene's germline CDR1 is SQVTM and CDR2 ANQGSEA. The CDR3 is 13 amino acids. Trimming pared 3 bases from V and 4 bases from J, leaving 10 bases between. The CDR3 DNA sequence: TGCAGCGTTGATGGCGCAGGGGGAAACACCATATATTTT. Amino acid sequence: CSVDGAGGNTIYF.

The genes are TRBV10-3 and TRBJ1-5, with D unclear. CDR1 is ENHRY and CDR2 is SYGVKD in the germline V gene. Between the trimmed V and J ends, which lost 0 bases and 2 bases, there was a span of 11 bases. The CDR3 covers 16 residues. The CDR3 protein is CAISESASGGNQPQHF. In DNA, the CDR3 is TGTGCCATCAGTGAGTCTGCGAGTGGGGGCAATCAGCCCCAGCATTTT.

The V call is TRBV6-5, the J call TRBJ1-2, with a tentative D call TRBD1 (6 bases). The CDR3 is 15 amino acids. V was cut by 6 bases and J by 3 bases, with 17 bases left in between. Germline loops: CDR1 MNHEY, CDR2 SVGAGI. This CDR3 is CASRVRGAQDYGYTF. As DNA, the CDR3 is TGTGCCAGCAGAGTGAGGGGGGCGCAGGACTATGGCTACACCTTC.

The chain links TRBV6-1 to TRBJ2-3; no reliable D call. The germline V gene encodes CDR1 MNHNS and CDR2 SASEGT. The CDR3 contains 16 residues. V dropped 0 bases and J dropped 3 bases, with 13 bases sitting between them. CDR3 sequence: CASSEAPRRGTDTQYF. The CDR3 nucleotides read TGTGCCAGCAGTGAAGCCCCGCGCCGTGGGACAGATACGCAGTATTTT.

V is TRBV7-2 and J is TRBJ2-2; D uncertain. The CDR3 has 12 amino acids. V was pared by 5 bases and J by 5 bases, with 6 bases between. CDR1 and CDR2 (germline): SGHTA, FQGNSA. CDR3 protein: CASSRWTGELFF. The CDR3 nucleotides are TGTGCCAGCAGCCGGTGGACCGGGGAGCTGTTTTTT.

J is TRBJ2-1 and V is TRBV30; tentatively, D is TRBD1 or TRBD2 (5 bases each). Germline loops: CDR1 GTSNPN, CDR2 SVGIG (reference sequence). This CDR3 has 15 residues. V was trimmed by 1 base and J by 4 bases, leaving 14 bases between them. The CDR3 here is CAWSGGTRSYNEQFF. CDR3 DNA sequence: TGTGCCTGGAGTGGTGGGACCAGAAGTTACAATGAGCAGTTCTTC.

V usage is TRBV10-3 and J usage is TRBJ1-6; 8 nucleotides match TRBD1. Germline trimming cut 6 bases from V and 4 bases from J; bases unmatched to any gene: 2. The CDR3 is 14 amino acids. Germline V gives CDR1 ENHRY, CDR2 SYGVKD. CDR3 bases: TGTGCCATCAGGGGACAGGATTATAATTCACCCCTCCACTTT. As protein: CAIRGQDYNSPLHF.

V gene TRBV7-8 combines with J gene TRBJ2-7; the D gene is possibly TRBD1 (6 bases). Germline V gives CDR1 SGHVS, CDR2 FQNEAQ. The CDR3 spans 15 residues. The V end was cut by 1 base, the J end by 3 bases, with 13 bases between. The CDR3 DNA reads as TGTGCCAGCAGCTTAGTATCCACAGGGATCTACGAGCAGTACTTC. As protein: CASSLVSTGIYEQYF.

The J gene is TRBJ1-5, the V gene TRBV12-2; the DNA was not used to check the table's D call, TRBD1. TRBV12-2 is noted as a pseudogene. The CDR3 has 16 amino acids. The CDR3 sequence: CASRENQGLSNQPQHF. The CDR3 DNA follows: TGTGCAAGTCGCGAAAACCAGGGGCTCTCGAATCAGCCCCAGCATTTT.